These 14 T cell receptor gamma chains share one sample of origin, sequenced in a study of gamma delta lymphoproliferative disorders and STAT genes. TCRdb called clones anew from the multiplex PCR reads with CATT. Of some 1,000 gamma-chain clones in the sample, roughly 27% are singletons; the top ten hold 25% to 30%. PBMCs from patients and controls supplied the genomic DNA for sequencing. Sequenced: blood. These receptor sequences come from a human donor in good health.

This rearrangement joins TRGV11 to TRGJ1 or TRGJ2. Germline matching of the DNA provided the J gene here, since TCRdb leaves it blank. TRGV11 is recorded as an ORF, its role being uncertain. The CDR3 has 18 amino acids. Trimming removed 0 bases from V and 0 bases from J; junction bases left unmatched: 11. CDR3 sequence: CACWIRHVWGGNYYKKLF. Here the CDR3 DNA reads TGTGCCTGCTGGATTAGGCACGTTTGGGGGGGGAATTATTATAAGAAACTCTTT.

The rearrangement links TRGV4 to TRGJ1 or TRGJ2. The J gene was not available in TCRdb and was assigned here by matching the DNA to germline segments. Germline loops: CDR1 EGSTGY, CDR2 YDSYTSSV. Trimming took 4 bases from V and 9 from J; bases not matched to a gene: 12. The CDR3 spans 13 residues. The CDR3 DNA reads TGTGCCACCTGGGACTCCACGACCCTTAAGAAACTCTTT. Its protein is CATWDSTTLKKLF.

This clone was observed a handful of times. The protein that TCRdb holds for this DNA derives from a much larger clone and differs from the translated DNA at residue 3, which likely indicates a read error; the protein shown here is translated from the DNA. The chain carries TRGV2 and TRGJP2. Assignment of the J gene here rests on matching the DNA to germline, because TCRdb gives none. Germline V lookup: CDR1 EGSNGY, CDR2 YDSYNSKV. The CDR3 extends over 14 amino acids. The CDR3 region has the DNA TGTGCCATCTGGGACGTGGGTAGTGATTGGATCAAGACGTTT. Its translation is CAIWDVGSDWIKTF.

The chain joins TRGV4 to TRGJP1. TCRdb supplies no J gene; here it was assigned by aligning the nucleotide sequence to germline. Germline V gene lookup returns CDR1 EGSTGY and CDR2 YDSYTSSV. The CDR3 runs to 14 residues. Unmatched junction bases numbered 3, after V lost 1 base and J lost 4 bases. The CDR3 DNA follows: TGTGCCACCTGGGATGGAGGCACTGGTTGGTTCAAGATATTT. It codes for CATWDGGTGWFKIF.

The gene calls are TRGV4 and TRGJ1 or TRGJ2. No J gene is reported in TCRdb; it was inferred here by comparing the DNA with germline. Trimming took 0 bases from V and 11 from J; bases not matched to a gene: 7. The germline V gene encodes CDR1 EGSTGY and CDR2 YDSYTSSV. The CDR3 has 12 residues. CDR3 region: CATWDGLVQKLF. The CDR3 coding sequence is TGTGCCACCTGGGATGGGCTAGTTCAGAAACTCTTT.

CDR3 in amino acids: CATWDNRTYYKKLF. As DNA, the CDR3 is TGTGCCACCTGGGATAATCGGACTTATTATAAGAAACTCTTT. This rearrangement joins TRGV4 to TRGJ1 or TRGJ2. The J gene, not given by TCRdb, was assigned here from a germline match of the nucleotide sequence. Trimming cost V 3 bases and J 3 bases; bases outside gene matches: 8. The CDR3 loop spans 14 amino acids. The V gene's germline CDR1 is EGSTGY and CDR2 YDSYTSSV.

By frequency in the sample, this clone is large. V gene TRGV5 combines with J gene TRGJ1 or TRGJ2. Here the J gene was assigned by germline matching of the DNA, as TCRdb has none. With 0 bases clipped from V and 2 bases from J, the junction kept 10 bases outside the gene matches. The CDR3 has 16 amino acids. CDR1 and CDR2 (germline): VINAFY, YDVSNSKD. Here the CDR3 DNA reads TGTGCCACCTGGGACAGGCTGTTTTTCGATTATTATAAGAAACTCTTT. It yields the protein CATWDRLFFDYYKKLF.

This clone appeared a few times. V and J are TRGV4 and TRGJ1 or TRGJ2. Trimming removed 6 bases from V and 7 bases from J; junction bases left unmatched: 0. The CDR3 is 9 residues long. Germline V gene lookup returns CDR1 EGSTGY and CDR2 YDSYTSSV. The CDR3 DNA reads as TGTGCCACCTGGTATAAGAAACTCTTT. Its protein is CATWYKKLF.

By share, this clone ranks as large. J is TRGJ1 or TRGJ2 and V is TRGV4. TCRdb does not report a J gene; here it was assigned by matching the DNA to germline references. This CDR3 is 11 amino acids long. The V segment lost 5 bases and the J segment 12 bases; nucleotides outside the gene matches: 10. Germline CDR1 is EGSTGY and CDR2 is YDSYTSSV. CDR3 nucleotide sequence: TGTGCCACCTGGGCCGAGGATGTGAAACTCTTT. Protein sequence: CATWAEDVKLF.

Within the sample, this clone is medium-sized (0.01 to 0.1%). This chain joins TRGV10 and TRGJ1 or TRGJ2. The J gene, not given by TCRdb, was assigned here from a germline match of the nucleotide sequence. TRGV10 is placed among ORFs of uncertain function. Trimming cost V 8 bases and J 1 base; bases outside gene matches: 6. This CDR3 region has 13 residues. CDR3 residues: CAAWAENYYKKLF. Written as DNA, the CDR3 is TGTGCTGCGTGGGCTGAAAATTATTATAAGAAACTCTTT.

This clone is labeled as medium-sized. The same CDR3 is also encoded by other DNA sequences in this sample. The rearrangement uses TRGV4 and TRGJ1 or TRGJ2. TCRdb records no J gene; here it was assigned by comparing the DNA to germline. The J segment lost 7 bases and the V segment lost 0 bases, leaving 6 bases of the junction unmatched. The CDR3 covers 13 residues. Germline V gene lookup returns CDR1 EGSTGY and CDR2 YDSYTSSV. CDR3 nucleotides: TGTGCCACCTGGGATGGGCTGTACTATAAGAAACTCTTT. Its translation is CATWDGLYYKKLF.

V is TRGV2 and J is TRGJP2. Matching the DNA to germline supplied the J gene, which TCRdb does not give. This CDR3 is 17 amino acids long. V was pared by 2 bases and J by 0 bases, with 9 bases of the junction left unmatched. Germline lookup yields CDR1 EGSNGY and CDR2 YDSYNSKV. CDR3 region: CATWDAPTNSSDWIKTF. CDR3 in DNA: TGTGCCACCTGGGACGCTCCCACAAATAGTAGTGATTGGATCAAGACGTTT.

This clone appeared a single time. It is unclear where the CDR3 begins or ends on the DNA, so no DNA is shown, and the CDR3 is as TCRdb lists it. The V gene is TRGV8; the J gene was not called. The germline CDR1 and CDR2 sequences are VENAVY and YDSYNSRV. The CDR3 adds up to 17 amino acids, both ends counted. The CDR3 sequence is CATWARLRNSLAVEQHF.

V gene TRGV10 combines with J gene TRGJP1. The J gene, missing from TCRdb, was assigned here through DNA to germline matching. TRGV10 carries the ORF label, with uncertain function. The J segment lost 2 bases and the V segment lost 8 bases, leaving 12 bases of the junction unmatched. This CDR3 is built from 16 residues. Here the CDR3 reads CAAWDTGATTGWFKIF. In DNA, the CDR3 is TGTGCTGCGTGGGATACGGGGGCGACCACTGGTTGGTTCAAGATATTT.